Included here is one T cell receptor beta chain sequence, with context. The antigen is unknown. Primers included in the PCR were 60 Vbeta and 13 Jbeta primers. Generated by immunoSEQ multiplex PCR, the TCRdb table keeps only in-frame clones and is missing some. The sample holds about 73,000 clones; 65% to 85% are singletons and the top ten take under 15%. This sample was included in a study of cytomegalovirus exposure and HLA in healthy donors. Across the study: There were fewer than 130 million unique TCR beta sequences, drawn from approximately 180 million T cells, in an earlier analysis. Points from the study as a whole: Among TCR sequences, most were rare, though some public TCRs appeared in many donors. By HLA locus, TCR association rates varied in a later analysis, with DRB1 showing the most and HLA-C the fewest. An analysis that was carried out later associated fewer than 20,000 TCR beta sequences with HLA alleles at 0.05 false discovery rate.

The CDR3 runs to 16 residues. The V segment lost 8 bases and the J segment 4 bases; nucleotides outside the gene matches: 10. The germline V gene encodes CDR1 GTSNPN and CDR2 SVGIG (reference sequence). This TCR was recovered from a man in his 70s in good health and CMV-seronegative. The chain employs TRBV30 and TRBJ2-5; 16 bases agree with TRBD2. Sample: PBMCs. CDR3 in amino acids: CATNPGLAGGIETQYF. In nucleotides, the CDR3 is TGTGCCACCAACCCGGGACTAGCGGGAGGGATAGAGACCCAGTACTTC. Combining the CDR3 with reference TRBV30 and TRBJ2-5 gives the whole variable domain SQTIHQWPATLVQPVGSPLSLECTVEGTSNPNLYWYRQAAGRGLQLLFYSVGIGQISSEVPQNLSASRPQDRQFILSSKKLLLSDSGFYLCATNPGLAGGIETQYFGPGTRLLVL.